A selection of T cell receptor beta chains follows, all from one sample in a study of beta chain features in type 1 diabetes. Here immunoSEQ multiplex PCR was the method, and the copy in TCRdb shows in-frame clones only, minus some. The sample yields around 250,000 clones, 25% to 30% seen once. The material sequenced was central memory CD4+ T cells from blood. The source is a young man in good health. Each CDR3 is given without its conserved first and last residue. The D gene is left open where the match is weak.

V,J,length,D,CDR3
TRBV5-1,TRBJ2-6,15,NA,ASSLRSGFSGANVLT
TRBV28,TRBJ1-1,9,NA,ASRRYTEAF
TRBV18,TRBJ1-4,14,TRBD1,ASSRDRLATNEKLF
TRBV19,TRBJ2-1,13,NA,ASTRVRNSYNEQF
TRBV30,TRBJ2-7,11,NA,AWRADKNYEQY
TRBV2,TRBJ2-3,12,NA,ATGGGLSTDTQY
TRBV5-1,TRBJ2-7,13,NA,ASSLAPGSSYEQY
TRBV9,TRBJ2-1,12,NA,ASSSRTTYNEQF
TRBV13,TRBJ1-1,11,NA,ASRSGVVAEAF
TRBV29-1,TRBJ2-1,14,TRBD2,SVGGSPAGGDNEQF
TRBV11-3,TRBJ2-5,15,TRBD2,ASSRGGLTSGQETQY
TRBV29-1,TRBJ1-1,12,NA,SVEDATRNTEAF
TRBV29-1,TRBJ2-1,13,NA,SVEGRQRGYNEQF
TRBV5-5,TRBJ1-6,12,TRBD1,ASSLDRVNSPLH
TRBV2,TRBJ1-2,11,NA,ASSEAPNYGYT
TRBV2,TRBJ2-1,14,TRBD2,ASSDLTSGDYNEQF
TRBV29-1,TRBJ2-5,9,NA,SVEVQETQY
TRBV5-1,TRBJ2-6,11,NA,ASNQAGANVLT
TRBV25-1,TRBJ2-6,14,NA,SRGRGRPSGANVLT
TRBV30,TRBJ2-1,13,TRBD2,AWTGLAGSYNEQF
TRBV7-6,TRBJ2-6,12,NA,ASSPSPGANVLT
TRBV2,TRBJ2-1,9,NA,ASGTYNEQF
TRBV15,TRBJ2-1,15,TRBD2,ATSRDPAGGFYNEQF
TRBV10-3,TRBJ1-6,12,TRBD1,AISAEGARSPLH
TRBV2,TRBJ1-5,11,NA,ASSDEQNQPQH
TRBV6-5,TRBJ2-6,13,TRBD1,ASSFRGQGANVLT
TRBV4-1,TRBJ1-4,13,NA,ASSQVGTLNEKLF
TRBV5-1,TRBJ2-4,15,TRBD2,ASSPGRGEGAKNIQY
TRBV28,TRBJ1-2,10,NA,ASSDTSYGYT
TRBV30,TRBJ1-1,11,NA,AWRWGMNTEAF
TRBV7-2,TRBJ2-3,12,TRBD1,ASSLGQGTDTQY
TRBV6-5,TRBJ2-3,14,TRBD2,ASSYGTSGRTDTQY
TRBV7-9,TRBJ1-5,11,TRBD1,ASCGTGDQPQH
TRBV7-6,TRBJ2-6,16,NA,ASSLGARASRTANVLT
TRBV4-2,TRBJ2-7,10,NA,ASSQFSYEQY
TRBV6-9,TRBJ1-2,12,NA,ASSYSGFTYGYT
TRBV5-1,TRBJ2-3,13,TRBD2,ASSPREGRTDTQY
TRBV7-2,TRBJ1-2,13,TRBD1,ASSLEIRGPYGYT
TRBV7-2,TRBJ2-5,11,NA,ASSPVGVETQY
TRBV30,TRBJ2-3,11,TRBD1,AWTTGVRDTQY
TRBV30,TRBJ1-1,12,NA,ASTLRGANTEAF
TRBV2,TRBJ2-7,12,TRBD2,ASSFKREAYEQY
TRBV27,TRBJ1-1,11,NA,ASSPRGGTEAF